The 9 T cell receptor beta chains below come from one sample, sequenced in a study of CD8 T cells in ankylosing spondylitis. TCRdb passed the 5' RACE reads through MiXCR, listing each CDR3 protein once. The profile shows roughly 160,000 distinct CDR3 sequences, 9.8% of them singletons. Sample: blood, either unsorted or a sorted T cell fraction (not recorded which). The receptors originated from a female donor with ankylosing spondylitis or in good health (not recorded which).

The CDR3 region is CAISGWLDTQYF. DNA of the CDR3: TGTGCCATCAGTGGATGGCTAGATACGCAGTATTTT. This chain joins TRBV10-3 and TRBJ2-3, with unresolved D. This CDR3 has 12 residues. Germline CDR1 reads ENHRY; CDR2 reads SYGVKD. The V gene lost 4 bases and the J gene lost 5 bases, with 7 bases spanning the gap.

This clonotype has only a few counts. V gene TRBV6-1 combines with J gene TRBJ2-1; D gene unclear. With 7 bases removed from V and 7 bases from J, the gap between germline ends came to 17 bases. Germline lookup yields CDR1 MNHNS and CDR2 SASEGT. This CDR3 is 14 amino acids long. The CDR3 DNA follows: TGTGCCAGCAAGTCGAGCGTACGTCGGAATGAGCAGTTCTTC. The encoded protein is CASKSSVRRNEQFF.

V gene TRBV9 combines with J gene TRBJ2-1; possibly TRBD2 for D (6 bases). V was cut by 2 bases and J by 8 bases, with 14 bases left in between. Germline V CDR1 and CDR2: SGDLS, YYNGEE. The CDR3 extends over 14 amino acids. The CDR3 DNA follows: TGTGCCAGCAGCGTTGGAAGGGACTCCCATGAGCAGTTCTTC. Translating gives CASSVGRDSHEQFF.

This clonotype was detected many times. This CDR3 is CASSESGAVYEQYF. DNA of the CDR3: TGTGCCAGCAGTGAGAGTGGAGCCGTCTACGAGCAGTACTTC. The chain links TRBV2 to TRBJ2-7; D remains unclear. Trimming took 3 bases from V and 3 from J, leaving 12 bases between them. The CDR3 runs to 14 residues. The germline CDR1 and CDR2 sequences are SNHLY and FYNNEI.

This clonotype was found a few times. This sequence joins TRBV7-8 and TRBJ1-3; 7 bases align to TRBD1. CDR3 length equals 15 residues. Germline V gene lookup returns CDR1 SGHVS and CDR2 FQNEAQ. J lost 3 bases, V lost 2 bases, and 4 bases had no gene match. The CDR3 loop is CASSLSTGLGNTIYF. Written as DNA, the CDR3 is TGTGCCAGCAGCTTATCGACAGGGCTTGGAAACACCATATATTTT.

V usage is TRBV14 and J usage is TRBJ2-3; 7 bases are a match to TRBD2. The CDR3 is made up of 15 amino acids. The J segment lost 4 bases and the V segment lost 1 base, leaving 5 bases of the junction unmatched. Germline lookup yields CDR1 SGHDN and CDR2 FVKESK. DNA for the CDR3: TGTGCCAGCAGCCAAGTTGAGAGCGGGGCAGATACGCAGTATTTT. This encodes CASSQVESGADTQYF.

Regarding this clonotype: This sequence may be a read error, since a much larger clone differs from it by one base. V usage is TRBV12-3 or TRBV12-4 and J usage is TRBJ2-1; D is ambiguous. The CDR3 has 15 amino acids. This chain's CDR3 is CAGSLLVGLGNEQFF. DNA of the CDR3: TGTGCCGGCAGTTTGTTAGTGGGATTAGGTAATGAGCAGTTCTTC.

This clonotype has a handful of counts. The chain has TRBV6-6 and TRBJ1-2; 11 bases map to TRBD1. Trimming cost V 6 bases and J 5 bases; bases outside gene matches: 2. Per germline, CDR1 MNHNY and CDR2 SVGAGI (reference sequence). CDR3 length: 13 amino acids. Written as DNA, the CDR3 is TGTGCCAGCAGGGGACAGGGGGAGTATGGCTACACCTTC. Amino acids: CASRGQGEYGYTF.

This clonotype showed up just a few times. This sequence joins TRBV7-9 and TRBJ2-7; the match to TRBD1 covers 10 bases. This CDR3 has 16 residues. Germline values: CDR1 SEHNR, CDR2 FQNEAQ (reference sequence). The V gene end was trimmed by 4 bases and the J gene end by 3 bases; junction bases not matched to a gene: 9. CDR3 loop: CASSSGGTGANYEQYF. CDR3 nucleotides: TGTGCCAGCAGCTCAGGGGGGACAGGGGCCAACTACGAGCAGTACTTC.